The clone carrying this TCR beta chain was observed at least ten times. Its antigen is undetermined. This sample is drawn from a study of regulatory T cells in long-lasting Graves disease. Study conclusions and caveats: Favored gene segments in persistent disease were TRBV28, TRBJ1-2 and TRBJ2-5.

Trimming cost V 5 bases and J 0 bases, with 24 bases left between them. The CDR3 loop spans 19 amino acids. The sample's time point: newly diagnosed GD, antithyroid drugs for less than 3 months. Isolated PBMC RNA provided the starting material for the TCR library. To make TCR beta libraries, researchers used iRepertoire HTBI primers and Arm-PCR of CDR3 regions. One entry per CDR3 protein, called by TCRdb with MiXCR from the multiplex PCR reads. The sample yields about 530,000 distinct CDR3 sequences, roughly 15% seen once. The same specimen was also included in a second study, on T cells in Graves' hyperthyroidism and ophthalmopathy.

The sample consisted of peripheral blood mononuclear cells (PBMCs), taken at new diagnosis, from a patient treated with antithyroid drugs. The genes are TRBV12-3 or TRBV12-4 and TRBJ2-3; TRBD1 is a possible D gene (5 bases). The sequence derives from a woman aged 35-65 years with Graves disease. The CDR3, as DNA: TGTGCCAGCAGTCCTGATCCTTTTAGGGGATACCCTAGCACAGATACGCAGTATTTT. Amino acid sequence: CASSPDPFRGYPSTDTQYF.